Shown below are 13 T cell receptor beta chains from a single sample sequenced in a study of blood T cell repertoires in COVID-19. Sequenced by immunoSEQ multiplex PCR; TCRdb stores in-frame clones only, minus some. In the table there are 140,000 or so clones, about four fifths of which are singletons. Material for sequencing was PBMCs or T cells enriched from blood (not recorded which). These receptors originate from a middle-aged man who had recovered from COVID-19.

This chain connects TRBV6-5 to TRBJ2-2; 12 nucleotides agree with TRBD2. The ends lost 6 bases at V and 6 bases at J; junction bases unmatched: 2. Germline CDR1 reads MNHEY; CDR2 reads SVGAGI. CDR3 length equals 14 residues. In DNA form, the CDR3 reads TGTGCCAGCAGGCTAGCGGGGGGGCCCGGGGAGCTGTTTTTT. Amino acids: CASRLAGGPGELFF.

This rearrangement joins TRBV27 to TRBJ1-2, with 9 nucleotides matching TRBD1. V lost 6 bases to trimming and J lost 2 bases; unmatched junction nucleotides: 7. Per the germline V gene, CDR1 is MNHEY and CDR2 is SMNVEV (reference sequence). The CDR3 has 15 residues. The CDR3 sequence is CASSPRDRDNYGYTF. The CDR3 region has the DNA TGTGCCAGCAGCCCCCGGGACAGGGACAACTATGGCTACACCTTC.

The chain has TRBV7-3 and TRBJ2-1, with D perhaps TRBD1 (5 bases). This CDR3 region has 15 residues. Looked up from germline, CDR1 is SGHTA and CDR2 is FQGTGA. Trimming took 1 base from V and 2 from J, leaving 9 bases between them. In DNA form, the CDR3 reads TGTGCCAGCAGCTTAAACGGACAAGCCTACAATGAGCAGTTCTTC. It translates to CASSLNGQAYNEQFF.

The V and J genes are TRBV28 and TRBJ1-1, with 11 positions matching TRBD1. The germline gives CDR1 MDHEN, CDR2 SYDVKM. The CDR3 spans 14 residues. V was pared by 7 bases and J by 4 bases, with 5 bases of the junction left unmatched. The chain's CDR3 is CASMGQGVRTEAFF. As DNA, the CDR3 is TGTGCCAGCATGGGACAGGGGGTTCGCACTGAAGCTTTCTTT. Full variable domain (outside the CDR3, taken from reference TRBV28 and TRBJ1-1): DVKVTQSSRYLVKRTGEKVFLECVQDMDHENMFWYRQDPGLGLRLIYFSYDVKMKEKGDIPEGYSVSREKKERFSLILESASTNQTSMYLCASMGQGVRTEAFFGQGTRLTVV.

This sequence joins TRBV5-1 and TRBJ2-3, with D possibly TRBD1 on 7 matching bases. V was trimmed by 0 bases and J by 1 base, leaving 18 bases between them. The V gene's germline CDR1 is SGHRS and CDR2 YFSETQ. This CDR3 has 18 residues. In DNA form, the CDR3 reads TGCGCCAGCAGCTTGGGATTCGGGCAGGGGGGTGGCACAGATACGCAGTATTTT. Protein product: CASSLGFGQGGGTDTQYF.

The chain couples TRBV19 to TRBJ2-7, with D perhaps matching TRBD1 (6 bases). Germline V lookup: CDR1 LNHDA, CDR2 SQIVND (reference sequence). Trimming removed 3 bases at V and 3 bases at J, with 15 bases between. CDR3 size: 15 residues. The CDR3 spells CASSIGQGPFYEQYF. CDR3 in DNA: TGTGCCAGTAGTATTGGGCAGGGGCCCTTCTACGAGCAGTACTTC. Combining the CDR3 with reference TRBV19 and TRBJ2-7 gives the whole variable domain DGGITQSPKYLFRKEGQNVTLSCEQNLNHDAMYWYRQDPGQGLRLIYYSQIVNDFQKGDIAEGYSVSREKKESFPLTVTSAQKNPTAFYLCASSIGQGPFYEQYFGPGTRLTVT.

The rearrangement links TRBV18 to TRBJ1-3, with D possibly TRBD1 on 5 matching bases. Germline V gene lookup returns CDR1 KGHSH and CDR2 LQKENI. With 5 bases removed from V and 1 base from J, the gap between germline ends came to 15 bases. The CDR3 loop spans 16 amino acids. For the CDR3, the DNA is TGTGCCAGCTCAGAGAACCCAGGGACTTCTGGAAACACCATATATTTT. Translated: CASSENPGTSGNTIYF. The whole variable domain, remainder taken from reference TRBV18 and TRBJ1-3, is NAGVMQNPRHLVRRRGQEARLRCSPMKGHSHVYWYRQLPEEGLKFMVYLQKENIIDESGMPKERFSAEFPKEGPSILRIQQVVRGDSAAYFCASSENPGTSGNTIYFGEGSWLTVV.

The gene calls are TRBV7-3 and TRBJ2-5; 7 bases agree with TRBD2. The V segment lost 2 bases and the J segment 7 bases; nucleotides outside the gene matches: 16. The CDR3 loop spans 17 amino acids. Germline assignment: CDR1 SGHTA and CDR2 FQGTGA. CDR3 nucleotide sequence: TGTGCCAGCAGCTTACTCGGACCCGGGAGGAGATCGGCGACCCAGTACTTC. Translating it yields CASSLLGPGRRSATQYF.

This clone was observed once. The rearrangement uses TRBV30 and TRBJ2-5, with D possibly TRBD1 on 5 matching bases. Trimming left V 0 bases short and J 7 bases short, with 12 bases between. Looked up from germline, CDR1 is GTSNPN and CDR2 is SVGIG (reference sequence). This CDR3 comprises 13 residues. Here the CDR3 reads CAWSVGVVGTQYF. The CDR3 bases are TGTGCCTGGAGTGTAGGGGTTGTGGGGACCCAGTACTTC.

V usage is TRBV18 and J usage is TRBJ2-1, with unresolved D. Germline V gives CDR1 KGHSH, CDR2 LQKENI. Trimming shortened V by 0 bases and J by 8 bases, and 11 bases separated the two germline ends. This CDR3 spans 14 amino acids. As DNA, the CDR3 is TGTGCCAGCTCACCACCGTCCCGGTACCATGAGCAGTTCTTC. Protein sequence: CASSPPSRYHEQFF.

The V and J genes are TRBV3-1 (or the pseudogene TRBV3-2) and TRBJ1-2; D remains unclear. Germline lookup yields CDR1 LGHDT and CDR2 YNNKEL (reference sequence). The CDR3 totals 16 residues. The V and J ends lost 5 bases and 4 bases respectively, with 20 bases between them. The CDR3 DNA reads as TGTGCCAGCAGCATAATTTCTGACCGCGGAGGCTATGGCTACACCTTC. This sequence encodes CASSIISDRGGYGYTF.

The rearrangement joins TRBV10-3 to TRBJ2-2, with D maybe TRBD1 (6 bases). V lost 2 bases, J lost 0 bases, and 16 bases lay in between. The CDR3 contains 18 residues. In germline, CDR1 is ENHRY, CDR2 SYGVKD. The CDR3 DNA is TGTGCCATCAGTGAGGTGGGGGTGACAGGAGCGAACACCGGGGAGCTGTTTTTT. It encodes CAISEVGVTGANTGELFF.

This chain uses TRBV19 with TRBJ2-2, with D perhaps TRBD1 (5 bases). The CDR3 has 14 residues. Trimming removed 9 bases from V and 0 bases from J, with 11 bases in between. The germline V gene encodes CDR1 LNHDA and CDR2 SQIVND (reference sequence). CDR3 protein: CASAGLTNTGELFF. The CDR3 DNA follows: TGTGCCAGCGCAGGGTTGACGAACACCGGGGAGCTGTTTTTT.